This T cell receptor (beta chain) derives from a study of glioma-infiltrating T cells after dendritic cell vaccination. Produced via immunoSEQ multiplex PCR; TCRdb's table is partial and in-frame only. The sample records around 73,000 clones, roughly 87% being singletons. To note about this clone: Its antigen is unknown.

Study-wide results and limits: Only a small number of patients had complete blood and tumor samples. Patients with more pretreatment TILs had longer time to progression and survival.

The sample here was blood, taken before dendritic cell vaccination. This clonotype was obtained from a human donor with glioblastoma.

The CDR3 nucleotides read TGTGCCAGCAGCTTTCCTACCGGGACAGGGGAAGAGACCCAGTACTTC. This sequence encodes CASSFPTGTGEETQYF. This chain joins TRBV5-4 and TRBJ2-5; 10 nucleotides line up with TRBD1. Germline V CDR1 and CDR2: SGHNT, YYREEE (reference sequence). J lost 3 bases, V lost 2 bases, and 7 bases had no gene match. The CDR3 runs 16 residues.